Listed below are T cell receptor beta chains from one sample, sequenced in a study of technical replicates of blood from a handful of donors. Assay: immunoSEQ multiplex PCR; the TCRdb copy retains only in-frame clones and omits some. Here the sample spans 55,000 to 75,000 clones, around 92% being singletons. The sample consisted of PBMCs. The receptors come from a human donor in good health. Some clones in this sample may be carry-over from other donors' samples. CDR3s include the opening cysteine and the closing phenylalanine or tryptophan. A D gene is named only where the DNA matches it firmly. Clone size is shown for a subset of rows, as once, few, many or a class of expanded clone.

v_gene: TRBV14
d_gene: NA
abundance: NA
j_gene: TRBJ1-6
CDR3nt: TGTGCCAGCAGCCAAGGTGGACAGACCCGTTTCACCCTCCACTTT
CDR3aa: CASSQGGQTRFTLHF

v_gene: TRBV7-2
d_gene: NA
abundance: NA
j_gene: TRBJ2-3
CDR3nt: TGTGCCAGCAGCTTATTGGGAGGGGGGGCGACAGATACGCAGTATTTT
CDR3aa: CASSLLGGGATDTQYF

v_gene: TRBV30
d_gene: NA
abundance: NA
j_gene: TRBJ2-5
CDR3nt: TGTGCCTGGAGTCCCGGGACACTGTACCAAGAGACCCAGTACTTC
CDR3aa: CAWSPGTLYQETQYF

v_gene: TRBV19
d_gene: TRBD1
abundance: NA
j_gene: TRBJ1-2
CDR3nt: TGTGCCAGCGCTAGGACAGGGAGGGTCGACTATGGCTACACCTTC
CDR3aa: CASARTGRVDYGYTF

v_gene: TRBV18
d_gene: TRBD1
abundance: NA
j_gene: TRBJ1-1
CDR3nt: TGTGCCAGCTCACCCGACAGGGGAACTGAAGCTTTCTTT
CDR3aa: CASSPDRGTEAFF

v_gene: TRBV7-2
d_gene: NA
abundance: NA
j_gene: TRBJ1-1
CDR3nt: TGTGCCAGCAGCCCCCGGGTCGACACTGAAGCTTTCTTT
CDR3aa: CASSPRVDTEAFF

v_gene: TRBV7-6
d_gene: TRBD2
abundance: once
j_gene: TRBJ2-1
CDR3nt: TGTGCCAGCAGCTTACTGAGACTAGCGGGCGATGAGCAGTTCTTC
CDR3aa: CASSLLRLAGDEQFF

v_gene: TRBV2
d_gene: NA
abundance: NA
j_gene: TRBJ1-1
CDR3nt: TGTGCCAGCAGTGAAAGCGTACAAGGCGGGGGTAAGGCTTTCTTT
CDR3aa: CASSESVQGGGKAFF

v_gene: TRBV11-2
d_gene: NA
abundance: NA
j_gene: TRBJ2-7
CDR3nt: TGTGCCAGCAGGTCCCACTCCGGGGCCTACGAGCAGTACTTC
CDR3aa: CASRSHSGAYEQYF

v_gene: TRBV7-2
d_gene: TRBD2
abundance: NA
j_gene: TRBJ2-5
CDR3nt: TGTGCCAGCAGCTTAGATCCCGGGGGGGTGGGGACCCAGTACTTC
CDR3aa: CASSLDPGGVGTQYF

v_gene: TRBV9
d_gene: TRBD2
abundance: NA
j_gene: TRBJ2-3
CDR3nt: TGTGCCAGCAGCGTAGCCGGGACTAGCGCAGATACGCAGTATTTT
CDR3aa: CASSVAGTSADTQYF

v_gene: TRBV19
d_gene: NA
abundance: once
j_gene: TRBJ1-1
CDR3nt: TGTGCCAGTAGTATTAGCGGAGTGAACACTGAAGCTTTCTTT
CDR3aa: CASSISGVNTEAFF

v_gene: TRBV19
d_gene: TRBD1
abundance: NA
j_gene: TRBJ2-6
CDR3nt: TGTGCCAGTAGTATATTTCGGGGCAGGGGGTCTGGGGCCAACGTCCTGACTTTC
CDR3aa: CASSIFRGRGSGANVLTF

v_gene: TRBV5-4
d_gene: NA
abundance: once
j_gene: TRBJ2-7
CDR3nt: TGTGCCAGCAGCGTGACAGGATTAACCTACGAGCAGTACTTC
CDR3aa: CASSVTGLTYEQYF

v_gene: TRBV7-2
d_gene: TRBD2
abundance: NA
j_gene: TRBJ2-1
CDR3nt: TGTGCCAGCAGCCTTGGACTAGCGGAGTACAATGAGCAGTTCTTC
CDR3aa: CASSLGLAEYNEQFF

v_gene: TRBV7-9
d_gene: NA
abundance: many
j_gene: TRBJ2-7
CDR3nt: TGTGCCAGCAGCCCCCCGGGGGAGCCCTACGAGCAGTACTTC
CDR3aa: CASSPPGEPYEQYF

v_gene: TRBV6-5
d_gene: NA
abundance: NA
j_gene: TRBJ2-1
CDR3nt: TGTGCCAGCAGTCCCACCGGACACTTCTACAATGAGCAGTTCTTC
CDR3aa: CASSPTGHFYNEQFF

v_gene: TRBV7-9
d_gene: TRBD2
abundance: NA
j_gene: TRBJ2-7
CDR3nt: TGTGCCAGCAGCCCTAGCGGGGGTTACGAGCAGTACTTC
CDR3aa: CASSPSGGYEQYF

v_gene: TRBV5-1
d_gene: TRBD1
abundance: NA
j_gene: TRBJ1-4
CDR3nt: TGCGCCAGCAGCTTGGTGGGGGACAGGGGCGAAAAACTGTTTTTT
CDR3aa: CASSLVGDRGEKLFF

v_gene: TRBV5-1
d_gene: TRBD2
abundance: once
j_gene: TRBJ2-5
CDR3nt: TGCGCCAGCAGCTTGCTTCTAGCGGGAGGGCCGAGGTATATTCGGGGAGAGACCCAGTACTTC
CDR3aa: CASSLLLAGGPRYIRGETQYF

v_gene: TRBV15
d_gene: NA
abundance: NA
j_gene: TRBJ2-7
CDR3nt: TGTGCCACCAGCAGAAAACCCGGGAGTTCCGAGCAGTACTTC
CDR3aa: CATSRKPGSSEQYF

v_gene: TRBV25-1
d_gene: NA
abundance: NA
j_gene: TRBJ1-4
CDR3nt: TGTGCCAGCAAGGACAGCTTTAATGAAAAACTGTTTTTT
CDR3aa: CASKDSFNEKLFF

v_gene: TRBV4-2
d_gene: TRBD2
abundance: NA
j_gene: TRBJ2-3
CDR3nt: TGTGCCAGCAGCCAAGAAACGGGAGGGCACACAGATACGCAGTATTTT
CDR3aa: CASSQETGGHTDTQYF

v_gene: TRBV7-7
d_gene: NA
abundance: NA
j_gene: TRBJ2-1
CDR3nt: TGTGCCAGCAGCACCGGACTGTACAATGAGCAGTTCTTC
CDR3aa: CASSTGLYNEQFF